The rows below give T cell receptor beta chains drawn from one sample of a study of blood T cell repertoires in COVID-19. The assay was immunoSEQ multiplex PCR, and TCRdb's table has in-frame clones only and misses some. The table records roughly 200,000 clones, more than 75% of them present only once. Sample: peripheral blood. The receptors here all came from a woman between 18 and 29 years old who had recovered from COVID-19. Each CDR3 is given with its conserved first and last residue. The D gene is left open where the match is weak. Size tells how often a clone was seen (once, few, many) or the class of an expanded clone, and some rows leave it out.

V	size	D	J	DNA	CDR3
TRBV2	-	TRBD1	TRBJ1-5	TGTGCCAGCAGCGGGACAGGGATAAATCAGCCCCAGCATTTT	CASSGTGINQPQHF
TRBV5-1	-	TRBD2	TRBJ2-2	TGCGCCAGCAGCGTACCAGCGGGAGTGGAAACCGGGGAGCTGTTTTTT	CASSVPAGVETGELFF
TRBV7-2	-	-	TRBJ2-3	TGTGCCAGCAGCTTGGTGGCATCTAGCACAGATACGCAGTATTTT	CASSLVASSTDTQYF
TRBV7-9	-	TRBD1	TRBJ2-1	TGTGCCAGCAGCATCGACGGCAGGGGGTCTTACAATGAGCAGTTCTTC	CASSIDGRGSYNEQFF
TRBV18	-	-	TRBJ2-5	TGTGCCAGCTCCGTAGGGGGAAAAGAGACCCAGTACTTC	CASSVGGKETQYF
TRBV29-1	once	TRBD1	TRBJ1-2	TGCAGCGTTGAGGGACAGGGGGCCAAAGGCTACACCTTC	CSVEGQGAKGYTF
TRBV27	-	TRBD1	TRBJ1-6	TGTGCCAGCAGTCCCGGACAGGGGGCGGCAAGCTCCTATAATTCACCCCTCCACTTT	CASSPGQGAASSYNSPLHF
TRBV19	-	TRBD2	TRBJ2-5	TGTGCCAGTAGGAAACTAGCGGGGGTCCAAGAGACCCAGTACTTC	CASRKLAGVQETQYF
TRBV27	-	-	TRBJ2-1	TGTGCCAGCAGTCTGGGACTCACCCACAATGAGCAGTTCTTC	CASSLGLTHNEQFF
TRBV9	-	-	TRBJ2-1	TGTGCCAGCAGCGCCCAGGGCAGTTTCTACAATGAGCAGTTCTTC	CASSAQGSFYNEQFF
TRBV5-1	-	-	TRBJ2-3	TGCGCCAGCAGCTTGGTAGGTGGCGGGACTTCAGATACGCAGTATTTT	CASSLVGGGTSDTQYF
TRBV10-1	-	TRBD1	TRBJ1-1	TGCGCCAGCCCTTGTCCCAGGTTTTTGGTCATTAGTCAGGACAGGGGGCGGAACACTGAAGCTTTCTTT	CASPCPRFLVISQDRGRNTEAFF
TRBV10-2	-	TRBD1	TRBJ2-2	TGCGCCAGCAGTGACGGGACAGGGGTCACCGGGGAGCTGTTTTTT	CASSDGTGVTGELFF
TRBV19	-	TRBD2	TRBJ2-1	TGTGCCAGTAGTGCACCCGGACGGACGGGGACTAGCGGGAGTAATGAGCAGTTCTTC	CASSAPGRTGTSGSNEQFF
TRBV6-1	few	TRBD2	TRBJ2-2	TGTGCCAGCAGTGAAGCCGGGACTAGACCCACCGGGGAGCTGTTTTTT	CASSEAGTRPTGELFF
TRBV11-2	-	TRBD1	TRBJ2-6	TGTGCCAGCAGCTTAGACCCAAGGACAGGGGAAAACTCTGGGGCCAACGTCCTGACTTTC	CASSLDPRTGENSGANVLTF
TRBV7-2	-	TRBD2	TRBJ2-5	TGTGCCAGCAGCTTGGCTAGCGGGAACCTAGAGACCCAGTACTTC	CASSLASGNLETQYF
TRBV4-3	-	-	TRBJ2-1	TGCGCCAGCAGCCAAGAGGCTAGCAGATACAATGAGCAGTTCTTC	CASSQEASRYNEQFF
TRBV3-1/TRBV3-2	-	TRBD2	TRBJ2-5	TGTGCCAGCAGCCAAGAGACACAACTAGCGGGGGAAGAGACCCAGTACTTC	CASSQETQLAGEETQYF
TRBV10-3	-	TRBD1	TRBJ1-3	TGTGCCATCAGTGAGTCGCATTTGGGACAGGGAAACACCATATATTTT	CAISESHLGQGNTIYF
TRBV3-1/TRBV3-2	-	TRBD1	TRBJ1-2	TGTGCCAGCAGCCAATTGACAGGGGGCGGAGGCTACACCTTC	CASSQLTGGGGYTF
TRBV10-1	few	-	TRBJ1-2	TGCGCCACTGCCGGGGTTAAAGGCCATGGCTACACCTTC	CATAGVKGHGYTF
TRBV12-3/TRBV12-4	-	-	TRBJ2-2	TGTGCCAGCATGCGGGGCACCGGGGAGCTGTTTTTT	CASMRGTGELFF
TRBV15	-	TRBD1	TRBJ2-5	TGTGCCACCAGCACTACCAAACTGGGACAGGGAGTAGAGACCCAGTACTTC	CATSTTKLGQGVETQYF
TRBV4-3	-	TRBD1	TRBJ1-4	TGCGCCAGCAGCCAAGTTGGGACAGGGGCTGGAGGAACTAATGAAAAACTGTTTTTT	CASSQVGTGAGGTNEKLFF
TRBV4-1	-	-	TRBJ2-1	TGCGCCAGCAGCCAAGCACACAGCTCCTACAATGAGCAGTTCTTC	CASSQAHSSYNEQFF
TRBV30	-	-	TRBJ1-1	TGTGCCTGGGGGCGGGGGGCCACTGAAGCTTTCTTT	CAWGRGATEAFF
TRBV6-4	-	TRBD1	TRBJ1-2	TGTGCCAGCAGTCACCCTGACAGGGTCTTGGGCTACACCTTC	CASSHPDRVLGYTF
TRBV7-3	-	TRBD1	TRBJ1-2	TGTGCCAGCAGCTTAAGGGGGGAGACAGGGTTTGGCTACACCTTC	CASSLRGETGFGYTF
TRBV18	once	-	TRBJ1-2	TGTGCCAGCTCACCAATGGGGGGGGCAGGCTATGGCTACACCTTC	CASSPMGGAGYGYTF
TRBV2	-	-	TRBJ1-3	TGCGCCAGCGACGAGGCGACGTACTCTGGAAACACCATATATTTT	CASDEATYSGNTIYF
TRBV7-3	-	TRBD1	TRBJ2-2	TGTGCCAGCAGCTCTTTGGGACAGGGGGCTCTTGGTAGTGGCGGGGAGCTGTTTTTT	CASSSLGQGALGSGGELFF
TRBV12-3/TRBV12-4	once	TRBD2	TRBJ2-1	TGTGCCAGCAGGCGGGAGTACAATGAGCAGTTCTTC	CASRREYNEQFF
TRBV10-3	few	TRBD1	TRBJ2-7	TGTGCCATCAGCGGGGCCGGGACAGGCTCCTACGAGCAGTACTTC	CAISGAGTGSYEQYF
TRBV5-6	once	-	TRBJ2-1	TGTGCCAGCAGCTTGCGGGCAAGAGGGTTCACCCATAATGAGCAGTTCTTC	CASSLRARGFTHNEQFF
TRBV5-1	-	-	TRBJ2-7	TGCGCCAGCAGCGACGGGACTCTCAGCTCCTACGAGCAGTACTTC	CASSDGTLSSYEQYF
TRBV5-6	-	TRBD1	TRBJ1-2	TGTGCCAGCAGCTTGGTAAGGGACAGAGATTATGGCTACACCTTC	CASSLVRDRDYGYTF
TRBV7-2	-	-	TRBJ2-5	TGTGCCAGCAGCCCCATAGGGAGCCAAGAGACCCAGTACTTC	CASSPIGSQETQYF
TRBV19	-	-	TRBJ2-1	TGTGCCAGTAGTCGACGGTGGAGCTCCTACAATGAGCAGTTCTTC	CASSRRWSSYNEQFF
TRBV29-1	-	TRBD1	TRBJ2-2	TGCAGCGGGGACAGGGGCACTGGGGGGGAGCTGTTTTTT	CSGDRGTGGELFF
TRBV6-5	-	-	TRBJ2-3	TGTGCCAGCAGTTACTCCTGGGGCTCTAGCACAGATACGCAGTATTTT	CASSYSWGSSTDTQYF
TRBV30	-	-	TRBJ1-2	TGTGCCTGGAGTGTTGGGGGGGCAGGCGGCTACACCTTC	CAWSVGGAGGYTF
TRBV10-1	few	-	TRBJ1-1	TGCGCCAGCAGTGAGACCAGGGGAGTGAGCACTGAAGCTTTCTTT	CASSETRGVSTEAFF
TRBV4-3	-	-	TRBJ1-1	TGCGCCAGCAGCCAAGACGCGGGGGTGGGGACTGAAGCTTTCTTT	CASSQDAGVGTEAFF
TRBV4-1	-	TRBD2	TRBJ2-1	TGCGCCAGCAGCCCGACCGTAAGCGGGGGAGCCCCCTACAATGAGCAGTTCTTC	CASSPTVSGGAPYNEQFF
TRBV21-1	once	-	TRBJ2-1	TGTGCCAGCAAAGGGAGGCTAGAGCAGTTCTTC	CASKGRLEQFF
TRBV29-1	-	-	TRBJ1-1	TGCAGCGTTCACACAGGGCCTGAAGCTTTCTTT	CSVHTGPEAFF
TRBV7-9	-	-	TRBJ1-1	TGTGCCAGCAGCTTTAACAGGGAGCCTGAAGCTTTCTTT	CASSFNREPEAFF
TRBV6-6	-	TRBD1	TRBJ2-5	TGTGCCAGCAGAAGACTGGGGACAGGGGTTACCCAGTACTTC	CASRRLGTGVTQYF
TRBV15	-	TRBD1	TRBJ1-4	TGTGCCACCAGCACCCCGACAGGGGGCCCTAATGAAAAACTGTTTTTT	CATSTPTGGPNEKLFF
TRBV2	-	TRBD1	TRBJ2-4	TGTGCCAGCAGTGCTGACCGGGACAGGGTAGAAAACATTCAGTACTTC	CASSADRDRVENIQYF
TRBV9	-	-	TRBJ1-3	TGTGCCAGCAGCGTATATGACCGGACCGACCGAGGGAACACCATATATTTT	CASSVYDRTDRGNTIYF
TRBV9	once	-	TRBJ1-1	TGTGCCAGCAGCGGCGCCACAGGGAAAGCTGAAGCTTTCTTT	CASSGATGKAEAFF
TRBV10-3	once	TRBD1	TRBJ1-6	TGTGCCATCAGAGGACAGGATAATTCACCCCTCCACTTT	CAIRGQDNSPLHF
TRBV15	-	-	TRBJ1-5	TGTGCCACCTCTAATTACTACGGGGGACGCAATCAGCCCCAGCATTTT	CATSNYYGGRNQPQHF
TRBV5-1	few	TRBD1	TRBJ1-1	TGCGCCAGCAGCACCACAGGGGAGTCGGCTTTCTTT	CASSTTGESAFF
TRBV18	-	TRBD1	TRBJ2-6	TGTGCCAGCTCACGACGGGACAGGGTAACTTCTGGGGCCAACGTCCTGACTTTC	CASSRRDRVTSGANVLTF
TRBV6-5	once	-	TRBJ1-1	TGTGCCAGCAGTTACTCAGGGGCGGGGTACACTGAAGCTTTCTTT	CASSYSGAGYTEAFF
TRBV25-1	-	-	TRBJ2-3	TGTGCCAGCAGTGAATGGTCCGCACAAGATACGCAGTATTTT	CASSEWSAQDTQYF